Listed below are T cell receptor beta chains from one sample, sequenced in a study of patients and donors after allogeneic stem cell transplantation. TCRdb itself ran the RT-PCR reads through MiXCR, one entry per CDR3 protein. The sample consists of 150,000 to 200,000 distinct CDR3 sequences, roughly 31% of them appearing once. Sequences were obtained from blood, either unsorted or a sorted T cell fraction (not recorded which). Source of these receptors: a human donor who was either an allogeneic HSCT recipient or a stem cell or donor lymphocyte infusion donor (not recorded which). It is not recorded whose cells these are; they may come from a transplant donor. Each CDR3 is given with its conserved first and last residue. D genes are given only for firm matches. Some rows mark clone size as missing; the rest say once, few, many or name a class of expanded clone.

>TRBD2|TRBV4-3|TRBJ2-7|.
CASSQEYSGSLPYEQYF
TGCGCCAGCAGCCAAGAATATAGCGGGAGCCTCCCCTACGAGCAGTACTTC
>TRBD1|TRBV5-1|TRBJ2-3|.
CASSPGGVTDTQYF
TGCGCCAGCAGCCCAGGGGGCGTCACAGATACGCAGTATTTT
>.|TRBV10-3|TRBJ1-1|.
CAISDSGTLEAFF
TGTGCCATCAGTGACTCCGGGACACTTGAAGCTTTCTTT
>TRBD1|TRBV12-3/TRBV12-4|TRBJ2-1|.
CASRKRQGDEQFF
TGTGCCAGCAGAAAGAGACAGGGGGATGAGCAGTTCTTC
>.|TRBV12-3/TRBV12-4|TRBJ1-1|many
CASSFGVPEAFF
TGTGCCAGCAGTTTCGGGGTACCTGAAGCTTTCTTT
>TRBD1|TRBV29-1|TRBJ1-2|few
CSVEADREANYGYTF
TGCAGCGTTGAAGCAGACAGGGAAGCTAACTATGGCTACACCTTC
>.|TRBV6-2/TRBV6-3|TRBJ2-7|many
CASTHPVAGSYEQYF
TGTGCCAGCACCCACCCCGTGGCAGGGTCCTACGAGCAGTACTTC
>.|TRBV27|TRBJ2-7|.
CASSLASGTWYEQYF
TGTGCCAGCAGTTTAGCTTCCGGGACTTGGTACGAGCAGTACTTC
>.|TRBV12-3/TRBV12-4|TRBJ1-1|.
CASSLLGLYGGAFF
TGTGCCAGCAGTTTGCTGGGACTCTATGGTGGAGCTTTCTTT
>.|TRBV11-2|TRBJ1-6|many
CASSQTGRGNSPLHF
TGTGCCAGCAGCCAGACCGGACGGGGCAATTCACCCCTCCACTTT
>.|TRBV6-5|TRBJ1-2|.
CASSSYLDSSGYTF
TGTGCCAGCAGTTCTTACCTGGACAGCAGTGGCTACACCTTC
>.|TRBV12-3/TRBV12-4|TRBJ1-5|many
CASNRNGMRNQPQHF
TGTGCCAGCAACCGGAACGGGATGCGCAATCAGCCCCAGCATTTT
>TRBD2|TRBV29-1|TRBJ2-3|few
CSVSGTSGNADTQYF
TGCAGCGTTTCTGGGACTAGCGGGAACGCAGATACGCAGTATTTT
>.|TRBV5-1|TRBJ1-4|many
CASSLEPGTNEKLFF
TGCGCCAGCAGCTTGGAGCCAGGGACTAATGAAAAACTGTTTTTT
>.|TRBV5-1|TRBJ2-4|.
CASSLEGSLNIQYF
TGCGCCAGCAGCTTGGAGGGAAGTCTCAACATTCAGTACTTC
>.|TRBV19|TRBJ1-1|few
CASSMLGESTEAFF
TGTGCCAGTAGTATGCTCGGGGAGTCCACTGAAGCTTTCTTT
>.|TRBV28|TRBJ1-2|.
CASSLEDYGYTF
TGTGCCAGCAGTCTCGAAGACTATGGCTACACCTTC
>TRBD1|TRBV27|TRBJ1-1|few
CASSPQTGMGSEAFF
TGTGCCAGCAGTCCCCAGACAGGGATGGGTTCCGAAGCTTTCTTT
>TRBD1|TRBV5-1|TRBJ2-5|.
CASSHGTGQETQYF
TGCGCCAGCAGCCATGGGACAGGTCAAGAGACCCAGTACTTC
>.|TRBV15|TRBJ1-4|many
CATSRQGGGEKLFF
TGTGCCACCAGCAGACAAGGCGGAGGCGAAAAACTGTTTTTT
>.|TRBV10-3|TRBJ2-7|.
CAISEGPSGTAAYEQYF
TGTGCCATCAGTGAGGGGCCGTCCGGGACGGCCGCCTACGAGCAGTACTTC
>.|TRBV18|TRBJ2-7|.
CATTQNRNEQYF
TGTGCCACCACCCAGAACAGGAACGAGCAGTACTTC
>TRBD1|TRBV6-5|TRBJ1-6|few
CASRRLDRANSPLHF
TGTGCCAGCAGACGCCTGGACAGGGCTAATTCACCCCTCCACTTT
>TRBD1|TRBV15|TRBJ2-7|.
CATSLGQGSYEQYF
TGTGCCACCAGCCTGGGACAGGGGAGCTACGAGCAGTACTTC
>.|TRBV7-9|TRBJ1-2|.
CASSPHVHGYTF
TGTGCCAGCAGCCCCCACGTGCATGGCTACACCTTC
>.|TRBV7-2|TRBJ1-1|many
CASSLVPGLGDWDSEAFF
TGTGCCAGCAGCTTAGTCCCTGGCCTGGGGGATTGGGACTCTGAAGCTTTCTTT
>.|TRBV19|TRBJ2-1|.
CASSIATGYEQFF
TGTGCCAGTAGTATAGCGACCGGCTATGAGCAGTTCTTC
>TRBD1|TRBV28|TRBJ2-1|.
CASSLGFGTEKNEQFF
TGTGCCAGCAGTTTAGGCTTTGGGACAGAGAAGAATGAGCAGTTCTTC
>.|TRBV6-5|TRBJ2-3|.
CASSYSTFRPSTDTQYF
TGTGCCAGCAGTTACTCGACGTTCCGACCTAGCACAGATACGCAGTATTTT
>TRBD1|TRBV15|TRBJ2-7|.
CATSMGTVGSYEQYF
TGTGCCACCAGCATGGGGACAGTAGGGTCCTACGAGCAGTACTTC
>TRBD2|TRBV28|TRBJ2-1|.
CASSLSAGEIWEQFF
TGTGCCAGCAGTTTATCAGCGGGAGAAATCTGGGAGCAGTTCTTC
>TRBD1|TRBV20-1|TRBJ2-2|.
CSATTDRKNTGELFF
TGCAGTGCTACGACGGACAGGAAGAACACCGGGGAGCTGTTTTTT
>TRBD2|TRBV10-3|TRBJ2-3|few
CAISTSGDSTDTQYF
TGTGCCATCAGTACTAGCGGGGACAGCACAGATACGCAGTATTTT
>TRBD2|TRBV6-2/TRBV6-3|TRBJ2-3|.
CASSLAGGRPRTDTQYF
TGTGCCAGCAGCTTAGCGGGAGGCCGACCCCGCACAGATACGCAGTATTTT
>TRBD1|TRBV6-2/TRBV6-3|TRBJ1-5|.
CASSLSPGQGAQPQHF
TGTGCCAGCAGTCTCTCTCCGGGACAGGGGGCTCAGCCCCAGCATTTT
>.|TRBV27|TRBJ2-7|.
CASRLDGSHEQYF
TGTGCCAGCAGGCTGGACGGCTCCCACGAGCAGTACTTC
>.|TRBV7-7|TRBJ2-5|.
CASSLGQGLPRTQYF
TGTGCTAGCAGTTTAGGTCAAGGGCTCCCAAGGACCCAGTACTTC
>.|TRBV12-3/TRBV12-4|TRBJ2-5|.
CASSLVSWETQYF
TGTGCCAGCAGTTTAGTCTCATGGGAGACCCAGTACTTC
>.|TRBV6-2/TRBV6-3|TRBJ1-5|.
CASSYSQGAGFNQPQHF
TGTGCCAGCAGTTACTCCCAGGGTGCAGGGTTCAATCAGCCCCAGCATTTT